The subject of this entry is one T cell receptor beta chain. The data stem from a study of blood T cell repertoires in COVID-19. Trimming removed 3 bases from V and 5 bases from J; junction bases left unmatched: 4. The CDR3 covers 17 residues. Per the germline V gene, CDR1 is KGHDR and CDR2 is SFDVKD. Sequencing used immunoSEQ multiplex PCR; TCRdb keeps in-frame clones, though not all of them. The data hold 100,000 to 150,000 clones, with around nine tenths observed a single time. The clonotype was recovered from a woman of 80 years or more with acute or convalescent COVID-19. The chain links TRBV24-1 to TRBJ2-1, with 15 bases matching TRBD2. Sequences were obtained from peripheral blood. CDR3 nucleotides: TGTGCCACCAGTGATCCCGGACTAGCGGGAGGGCACAATGAGCAGTTCTTC. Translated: CATSDPGLAGGHNEQFF.